The clone carrying this T cell receptor (beta chain) was counted many times. This sample was taken from a study of T cells in Graves' hyperthyroidism and ophthalmopathy. It was uncontrolled infection, other autoimmune disease, pregnancy or lactation that excluded patients. What was amplified from RNA transcripts were TCR beta CDR3 regions. During a first-round RT-PCR of the TCR CDR3, the HTBI primer set was used. One entry per CDR3 protein, called by TCRdb with MiXCR from the multiplex PCR reads. The sample consists of 300,000 to 350,000 distinct CDR3 sequences, 15% to 20% of them appearing once. The sequenced sample consisted of blood. The clonotype was recovered from a woman between 40 and 55 years old with Graves' ophthalmopathy.

The CDR3 DNA reads TGTGCCAGCAGTAAACAGGGGTTCTTAGCCGAGCAGTACTTC. This translates into CASSKQGFLAEQYF. This rearrangement joins TRBV28 to TRBJ2-7; 7 positions agree with TRBD1. Germline-derived CDR1 and CDR2 are MDHEN and SYDVKM. The ends lost 5 bases at V and 6 bases at J; junction bases unmatched: 10. The CDR3 extends over 14 amino acids.